Listed here are 9 T cell receptor beta chains from one sample, sequenced in a study of a mutant IDH1 vaccine in newly diagnosed glioma. Time point reported: baseline, week 1 (first vaccination visit). This sample's treatment: pre-vaccination baseline after standard-of-care therapy. Profiling relied on immunoSEQ multiplex PCR, and the TCRdb table lists in-frame clones only, not all of them. Of about 34,000 clones listed, more than 70% are singletons. Sequenced material: peripheral blood mononuclear cells (PBMCs), taken from a glioma patient treated with radiotherapy, temozolomide or both. These receptors were obtained from a man aged 50 or older with glioma. Some clones in this sample may be carry-over from other donors' samples.

The V gene is TRBV7-8, the J gene TRBJ2-1; D is uncertain. With 0 bases removed from V and 10 bases from J, the gap between germline ends came to 16 bases. This CDR3 has 15 residues. Germline values: CDR1 SGHVS, CDR2 FQNEAQ. The CDR3 sequence: CASSLAIFRAQEQFF. The CDR3 DNA is TGTGCCAGCAGCTTAGCGATTTTTAGGGCCCAGGAGCAGTTCTTC.

This clone has only a few counts. V gene TRBV11-2 combines with J gene TRBJ1-4; 9 nucleotides align to TRBD1. Germline CDR1 and CDR2: SGHAT and FQNNGV. The trim removed 5 bases at V and 7 bases at J, leaving 11 bases unmatched. This CDR3 contains 16 residues. The CDR3 sequence is CASSQGGGQGGEKLFF. In DNA, the CDR3 is TGTGCCAGCAGCCAAGGGGGGGGACAGGGCGGTGAAAAACTGTTTTTT.

The CDR3 nucleotides are TGTGCCACCAGCAGAGATAAAGGGGTCTCCGGCTACACCTTC. Protein: CATSRDKGVSGYTF. The chain uses TRBV15 and TRBJ1-2; D might be TRBD1 (5 bases). V lost 0 bases and J 8 bases, leaving 13 bases between the germline ends. Looked up from germline, CDR1 is LNHNV and CDR2 is YYDKDF (reference sequence). CDR3 length: 14 amino acids.

For the CDR3, the DNA is TGTGCCTGTGGGAAGGGGGCTGGAAACACCATATATTTT. This translates into CACGKGAGNTIYF. J is TRBJ1-3 and V is TRBV30; tentative D call: TRBD1 (6 bases). This CDR3 contains 13 residues. CDR1 and CDR2 from the germline V gene are GTSNPN and SVGIG (reference sequence). The V end was cut by 6 bases, the J end by 2 bases, with 11 bases between. Supplemented by reference TRBV30 and TRBJ1-3, the full variable domain reads SQTIHQWPATLVQPVGSPLSLECTVEGTSNPNLYWYRQAAGRGLQLLFYSVGIGQISSEVPQNLSASRPQDRQFILSSKKLLLSDSGFYLCACGKGAGNTIYFGEGSWLTVV.

V is TRBV4-3 and J is TRBJ1-2, with D uncertain. Trimming took 0 bases from V and 0 from J, leaving 8 bases between them. This CDR3 region has 15 residues. Germline loops: CDR1 LGHNA, CDR2 YSLEER. The CDR3 bases are TGCGCCAGCAGCCAAGATCATGTCTCTAACTATGGCTACACCTTC. Translation gives CASSQDHVSNYGYTF.

The rearrangement links TRBV6-1 to TRBJ1-1; D remains unclear. V dropped 10 bases and J dropped 10 bases, with 16 bases sitting between them. The CDR3 extends over 11 amino acids. Germline lookup yields CDR1 MNHNS and CDR2 SASEGT. The CDR3 DNA reads as TGTGCCACCGGGAACCTCACCCCAGCTTTCTTT. This sequence encodes CATGNLTPAFF.

This chain links TRBV6-6 with TRBJ2-1; TRBD2 matches 11 bases. The J segment lost 6 bases and the V segment lost 6 bases, leaving 7 bases of the junction unmatched. Germline CDR1 is MNHNY and CDR2 is SVGAGI (reference sequence). This CDR3 contains 15 residues. The CDR3 DNA reads TGTGCCAGCAGCACTACTAGCGGGGGTTTCAATGAGCAGTTCTTC. As protein: CASSTTSGGFNEQFF.

V gene TRBV11-1 combines with J gene TRBJ2-7; D is undetermined. Deletions cut 4 bases from V and 5 bases from J, with 21 bases between. Per germline, CDR1 SGHAT and CDR2 FQDESV (reference sequence). This CDR3 has 16 residues. CDR3 DNA sequence: TGTGCCAGCAGCTATGCCCCCGGGCACCCTCCCCACGAGCAGTACTTC. Translating gives CASSYAPGHPPHEQYF. The full variable domain, its missing parts supplied by reference TRBV11-1 and TRBJ2-7, is EAEVAQSPRYKITEKSQAVAFWCDPISGHATLYWYRQILGQGPELLVQFQDESVVDDSQLPKDRFSAERLKGVDSTLKIQPAELGDSAMYLCASSYAPGHPPHEQYFGPGTRLTVT.

The chain has TRBV5-1 and TRBJ2-7; TRBD1 aligns across 10 bases. The J segment lost 4 bases and the V segment lost 0 bases, leaving 4 bases of the junction unmatched. Germline V gene data show CDR1 as SGHRS and CDR2 as YFSETQ. This CDR3 region has 15 residues. The CDR3 coding sequence is TGCGCCAGCAGCTTGGAGGGACAGGGGTTTTACGAGCAGTACTTC. This sequence encodes CASSLEGQGFYEQYF.